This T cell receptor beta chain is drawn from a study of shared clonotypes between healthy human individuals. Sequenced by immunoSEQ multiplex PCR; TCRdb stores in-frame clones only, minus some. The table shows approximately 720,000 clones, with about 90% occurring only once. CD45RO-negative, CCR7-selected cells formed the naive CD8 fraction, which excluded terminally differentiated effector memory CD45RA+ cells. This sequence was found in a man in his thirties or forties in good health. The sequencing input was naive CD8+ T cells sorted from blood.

The CDR3 sequence: CASRGGLAGGLSYEQYF. CDR3 coding DNA: TGTGCCAGCAGAGGAGGACTAGCGGGAGGCCTATCCTACGAGCAGTACTTC. The chain employs TRBV27 and TRBJ2-7, with 14 nucleotides matching TRBD2. With V trimmed by 6 bases and J by 1 base, 8 bases remained unmatched. Germline V lookup: CDR1 MNHEY, CDR2 SMNVEV (reference sequence). The CDR3 length is 17 residues.